What follows is one TCR beta chain and its context. This record belongs to a study of blood T cell repertoires in COVID-19. Whole-study context: Collection of acute and convalescent COVID-19 samples took place in the United States, Italy and Spain. T cells, B-cell-depleted T cells, or PBMCs supplied cDNA or gDNA.

The V end lost 0 bases, the J end lost 0 bases, and 3 bases lay between the germline ends. Germline V lookup: CDR1 LGHDT, CDR2 YNNKEL (reference sequence). CDR3 length: 15 residues. Authors' processing steps: Reference gene primers were amplified, and this amplification served to estimate nucleated cell counts. TCRdb keeps only in-frame clones here, not all; method: immunoSEQ multiplex PCR. V and J calls and clone size are copied from that table; D and trimming were computed from the DNA. The data hold 150,000 to 200,000 clones, with roughly 87% observed a single time. The sequencing sample was made of peripheral blood. This receptor was obtained from a woman in her forties or fifties with acute or convalescent COVID-19. V gene TRBV3-1 (or the pseudogene TRBV3-2) combines with J gene TRBJ2-6, with no clear D. The CDR3 DNA follows: TGTGCCAGCAGCCAAGATCTCTCTGGGGCCAACGTCCTGACTTTC. It translates to CASSQDLSGANVLTF.